This TCR beta chain was sequenced for a study of blood T cell repertoires in COVID-19. Study background: Samples came from the United States, Italy and Spain, spanning acute and convalescent COVID-19. PBMCs, B-cell-depleted T cells, or T cells provided the cDNA or gDNA that made up the material.

The CDR3 is 14 amino acids. Trimming removed 1 base at V and 9 bases at J, with 10 bases between. In germline, CDR1 is LGHDT, CDR2 YNNKEL (reference sequence). Under the authors' procedure: Quantification of nucleated cells was approximated via reference gene primer amplification. Only in-frame clones appear in the TCRdb table, and some are missing; sequencing was by immunoSEQ multiplex PCR. V, J and clone size are those of that table, while D and trimming were read from the DNA. The table lists about 140,000 clones, over 80% of them singletons, with roughly 1.6% in the top ten. This clone showed up just a few times.

Source material: peripheral blood. The J gene is TRBJ1-6, the V gene TRBV3-1 (or the pseudogene TRBV3-2); D ambiguous. This receptor was identified in a woman aged 45-65 years with acute or convalescent COVID-19. The DNA of the CDR3 is TGTGCCAGCAGCCAAGGCGGTATAGGTTCACCCCTCCACTTT. As protein: CASSQGGIGSPLHF.